A single sample is the source of the 25 T cell receptor beta chains below, sequenced in a study of blood T cell repertoires in COVID-19. The table came from immunoSEQ multiplex PCR; TCRdb's copy has only in-frame clones and leaves some out. This sample carries approximately 210,000 clones, approximately 84% of them seen once, and the ten largest clones take about 7.8%. The sequenced sample consisted of peripheral blood. These receptors originate from an elderly woman with COVID-19, enrolled during active disease.

This chain uses TRBV6-1 with TRBJ1-5, with 8 positions matching TRBD1. Germline values: CDR1 MNHNS, CDR2 SASEGT. The V segment lost 1 base and the J segment 6 bases; nucleotides outside the gene matches: 8. This CDR3 region has 16 residues. The CDR3 here is CASSEENRGSFQPQHF. The CDR3 nucleotides are TGTGCCAGCAGTGAAGAGAACAGGGGGTCCTTTCAGCCCCAGCATTTT.

V is TRBV11-2 and J is TRBJ2-3; 16 nucleotides align to TRBD2. V was clipped by 4 bases and J by 6 bases; unmatched bases: 4. Germline values: CDR1 SGHAT, CDR2 FQNNGV. The CDR3 is 16 amino acids. CDR3 DNA sequence: TGTGCCAGCAGCTGGGGACTAGCGGGGGGGTTGGATACGCAGTATTTT. Translating it yields CASSWGLAGGLDTQYF.

This clone turned up a few times. The chain carries TRBV2 and TRBJ1-1, with D maybe TRBD1 (5 bases). The CDR3 is 11 residues long. In germline, CDR1 is SNHLY, CDR2 FYNNEI. V gave up 7 bases and J gave up 3 bases, with 6 bases separating them. In DNA form, the CDR3 reads TGTGCCAGCACAGGGTACACTGAAGCTTTCTTT. Translation gives CASTGYTEAFF.

V gene TRBV2 combines with J gene TRBJ2-7; perhaps TRBD1 as D (6 bases). Per the germline V gene, CDR1 is SNHLY and CDR2 is FYNNEI. This CDR3 is built from 15 residues. V was clipped by 0 bases and J by 2 bases, with 11 bases between them. The CDR3 loop is CASSEARQATYEQYF. The CDR3 bases are TGTGCCAGCAGTGAAGCGCGACAGGCCACCTACGAGCAGTACTTC.

The chain employs TRBV4-1 and TRBJ1-4; a possible D gene is TRBD1 (6 bases). The CDR3 extends over 12 amino acids. Per germline, CDR1 MGHRA and CDR2 YSYEKL. V was pared by 2 bases and J by 16 bases, with 14 bases between. CDR3 protein: CASSQNRAQKFF. CDR3 DNA: TGCGCCAGCAGCCAAAACAGGGCCCAGAAGTTTTTT.

This rearrangement joins TRBV29-1 to TRBJ1-1, with D possibly being TRBD1 (6 bases). The CDR3 is made up of 12 amino acids. CDR1 and CDR2 from the germline V gene are SQVTM and ANQGSEA. V was pared by 7 bases and J by 0 bases, with 9 bases between. CDR3 residues: CSAGQLNTEAFF. CDR3 nucleotide sequence: TGCAGCGCCGGACAGTTGAACACTGAAGCTTTCTTT.

This clone was detected only a few times. The rearrangement joins TRBV5-4 to TRBJ2-1, with 14 nucleotides matching TRBD2. The CDR3 is 15 residues long. The trim removed 5 bases at V and 5 bases at J, leaving 3 bases unmatched. The germline V gene has CDR1 SGHNT and CDR2 YYREEE (reference sequence). The CDR3 is CASRTGLAGDNEQFF. CDR3 coding DNA: TGTGCCAGCAGGACGGGACTAGCGGGAGACAATGAGCAGTTCTTC.

J is TRBJ1-3 and V is TRBV3-1 (or the pseudogene TRBV3-2), with D perhaps TRBD1 (6 bases). Trimming left V 7 bases short and J 11 bases short, with 18 bases between. CDR1 LGHDT and CDR2 YNNKEL come from the germline V gene (reference sequence). CDR3 length: 13 amino acids. Here the CDR3 DNA reads TGTGCCAGCACCTACTCCACAGGGCGGGCCATATATTTT. Amino acids: CASTYSTGRAIYF.

The chain joins TRBV5-1 to TRBJ2-5; perhaps TRBD2 as D (6 bases). The V end lost 0 bases, the J end lost 2 bases, and 14 bases lay between the germline ends. The length of the CDR3 is 16 residues. In germline, CDR1 is SGHRS, CDR2 YFSETQ. CDR3 coding DNA: TGCGCCAGCAGCTTGGGCACGCGGGGAATACAAGAGACCCAGTACTTC. This translates into CASSLGTRGIQETQYF.

The V gene is TRBV10-2, the J gene TRBJ2-7, with no clear D. Germline assignment: CDR1 WSHSY and CDR2 SAAADI. Trimming left V 5 bases short and J 6 bases short, with 17 bases between. The CDR3 runs to 14 residues. The CDR3 reads CASSPTYSTGEQYF. The CDR3 nucleotides read TGCGCCAGCAGTCCGACTTACTCGACCGGCGAGCAGTACTTC.

This sequence joins TRBV11-2 and TRBJ2-1; tentative D call: TRBD1 (6 bases). Trimming removed 3 bases from V and 7 bases from J, with 16 bases in between. The CDR3 sequence is 15 residues long. Germline CDR1 reads SGHAT; CDR2 reads FQNNGV. The CDR3 DNA follows: TGTGCCAGCAGCTTCGACAGGCCCGTAATTAATGAGCAGTTCTTC. Its protein product is CASSFDRPVINEQFF.

The CDR3 bases are TGTGCCAGCAGCACGAAGCGGGAGGGGGCAAACAATGAGCAGTTCTTC. Amino acids: CASSTKREGANNEQFF. This sequence joins TRBV5-4 and TRBJ2-1; TRBD2 matches 10 bases. From germline, CDR1 is SGHNT and CDR2 YYREEE (reference sequence). CDR3 length: 16 residues. V trimming: 4 bases; J trimming: 5 bases; junction bases outside the gene matches: 9.

Concerning this clone: The same CDR3 can be traced to other DNA sequences in this sample. V and J are TRBV7-9 and TRBJ1-5; D is perhaps TRBD1 (6 bases). V dropped 1 base and J dropped 6 bases, with 10 bases sitting between them. The germline V gene has CDR1 SEHNR and CDR2 FQNEAQ (reference sequence). The CDR3 spans 14 residues. The CDR3 protein is CASSLEGGSQPQHF. The CDR3 bases are TGTGCCAGCAGCTTAGAAGGGGGTTCTCAGCCCCAGCATTTT.

The gene calls are TRBV5-6 and TRBJ2-1, with TRBD2 matching 7 bases. CDR3 length: 16 amino acids. V lost 1 base, J lost 4 bases, and 8 bases stayed unmatched. Germline V gene lookup returns CDR1 SGHDT and CDR2 YYEEEE. The CDR3 nucleotides read TGTGCCAGCAGCTTGTTAGCGAGCGGGACGTACAATGAGCAGTTCTTC. As protein: CASSLLASGTYNEQFF.

This chain joins TRBV6-5 and TRBJ1-5, with D uncertain. CDR1 and CDR2 (germline): MNHEY, SVGAGI. The CDR3 extends over 13 amino acids. V lost 6 bases to trimming and J lost 4 bases, with 10 bases between them. CDR3 loop: CASRITVNQPQHF. In nucleotides, the CDR3 is TGTGCCAGCAGAATTACTGTTAATCAGCCCCAGCATTTT.

The V call is TRBV3-1 (or the pseudogene TRBV3-2), the J call TRBJ1-1; D might be TRBD1 (5 bases). The CDR3 contains 13 residues. The ends were cut back, 8 bases at V and 7 bases at J, with 17 bases in the middle. Germline loops: CDR1 LGHDT, CDR2 YNNKEL (reference sequence). CDR3 sequence: CASRQTSTGEAFF. For the CDR3, the DNA is TGTGCCAGCCGACAGACGTCAACAGGTGAAGCTTTCTTT.

The J gene is TRBJ2-5, the V gene TRBV27; no clear D. Germline V gives CDR1 MNHEY, CDR2 SMNVEV (reference sequence). The length of the CDR3 is 13 residues. V lost 5 bases, J lost 1 base, and 8 bases lay in between. The CDR3 here is CASSKPGQETQYF. CDR3 coding DNA: TGTGCCAGCAGTAAGCCCGGCCAAGAGACCCAGTACTTC.

This clone has a handful of counts. The chain joins TRBV3-1 (or the pseudogene TRBV3-2) to TRBJ2-1; D is undetermined. V shed 2 bases and J shed 10 bases, with 6 bases lying between them. Germline V gene sequence: CDR1 LGHDT, CDR2 YNNKEL (reference sequence). The CDR3 covers 11 residues. The CDR3 loop is CASSQSQEQFF. CDR3 bases: TGTGCCAGCAGCCAATCACAAGAGCAGTTCTTC.

The chain couples TRBV2 to TRBJ2-7, with D maybe TRBD1 (6 bases). V was trimmed by 7 bases and J by 2 bases, leaving 18 bases between them. CDR1 and CDR2 from the germline V gene are SNHLY and FYNNEI. The CDR3 length is 15 residues. The DNA of the CDR3 is TGTGCCAGCAATTCATTCAGGGGAACCCCCTACGAGCAGTACTTC. Amino acid sequence: CASNSFRGTPYEQYF. The complete variable domain, with remaining parts taken from reference TRBV2 and TRBJ2-7, reads EPEVTQTPSHQVTQMGQEVILRCVPISNHLYFYWYRQILGQKVEFLVSFYNNEISEKSEIFDDQFSVERPDGSNFTLKIRSTKLEDSAMYFCASNSFRGTPYEQYFGPGTRLTVT.

The chain combines TRBV7-8 with TRBJ1-3; tentatively, D is TRBD1 (6 bases). The CDR3 totals 16 residues. Trimming shortened V by 2 bases and J by 0 bases, and 11 bases separated the two germline ends. The germline V gene has CDR1 SGHVS and CDR2 FQNEAQ. CDR3 sequence: CASSLSRDTSGNTIYF. For the CDR3, the DNA is TGTGCCAGCAGCTTAAGCCGGGACACCTCTGGAAACACCATATATTTT.

V gene TRBV4-1 combines with J gene TRBJ2-2, with no clear D. CDR1 is MGHRA, CDR2 YSYEKL, per germline. This CDR3 has 14 residues. V dropped 0 bases and J dropped 6 bases, with 8 bases sitting between them. The CDR3 bases are TGCGCCAGCAGCCAAGATTTGGGCCCCGGGGAGCTGTTTTTT. It translates to CASSQDLGPGELFF.

The chain couples TRBV5-1 to TRBJ1-4; the D gene is possibly TRBD1 (5 bases). The CDR3 consists of 14 residues. Deletions cut 3 bases from V and 8 bases from J, with 14 bases between. Per germline, CDR1 SGHRS and CDR2 YFSETQ. CDR3 DNA sequence: TGCGCCAGCAGCTCGGGGGAAGCATACGAAAAACTGTTTTTT. Translating it yields CASSSGEAYEKLFF.

The chain couples TRBV20-1 to TRBJ2-1; 8 bases map to TRBD2. The CDR3 has 15 residues. Losses at the gene ends were 3 bases for V and 1 base for J; bases not matched to a gene: 5. Germline V gene data show CDR1 as DFQATT and CDR2 as SNEGSKA (reference sequence). The CDR3 spells CSASLVAGSYNEQFF. In DNA, the CDR3 is TGCAGTGCTAGTTTGGTAGCGGGATCCTACAATGAGCAGTTCTTC.

V is TRBV2 and J is TRBJ2-4; D not resolved. V was trimmed by 4 bases and J by 6 bases, leaving 13 bases between them. Germline CDR1 is SNHLY and CDR2 is FYNNEI. The CDR3 spans 14 residues. The CDR3 protein is CASSGLTQVNIQYF. Here the CDR3 DNA reads TGTGCCAGCAGTGGTTTGACTCAAGTAAACATTCAGTACTTC.

This sequence joins TRBV5-1 and TRBJ2-1; 10 bases align to TRBD2. The CDR3 is 15 residues long. Germline CDR1 reads SGHRS; CDR2 reads YFSETQ. Germline trimming cut 4 bases from V and 7 bases from J; bases unmatched to any gene: 8. The CDR3 DNA follows: TGCGCCAGCAGCATATTAGCGGGAGGTGGGAATGAGCAGTTCTTC. This encodes CASSILAGGGNEQFF.